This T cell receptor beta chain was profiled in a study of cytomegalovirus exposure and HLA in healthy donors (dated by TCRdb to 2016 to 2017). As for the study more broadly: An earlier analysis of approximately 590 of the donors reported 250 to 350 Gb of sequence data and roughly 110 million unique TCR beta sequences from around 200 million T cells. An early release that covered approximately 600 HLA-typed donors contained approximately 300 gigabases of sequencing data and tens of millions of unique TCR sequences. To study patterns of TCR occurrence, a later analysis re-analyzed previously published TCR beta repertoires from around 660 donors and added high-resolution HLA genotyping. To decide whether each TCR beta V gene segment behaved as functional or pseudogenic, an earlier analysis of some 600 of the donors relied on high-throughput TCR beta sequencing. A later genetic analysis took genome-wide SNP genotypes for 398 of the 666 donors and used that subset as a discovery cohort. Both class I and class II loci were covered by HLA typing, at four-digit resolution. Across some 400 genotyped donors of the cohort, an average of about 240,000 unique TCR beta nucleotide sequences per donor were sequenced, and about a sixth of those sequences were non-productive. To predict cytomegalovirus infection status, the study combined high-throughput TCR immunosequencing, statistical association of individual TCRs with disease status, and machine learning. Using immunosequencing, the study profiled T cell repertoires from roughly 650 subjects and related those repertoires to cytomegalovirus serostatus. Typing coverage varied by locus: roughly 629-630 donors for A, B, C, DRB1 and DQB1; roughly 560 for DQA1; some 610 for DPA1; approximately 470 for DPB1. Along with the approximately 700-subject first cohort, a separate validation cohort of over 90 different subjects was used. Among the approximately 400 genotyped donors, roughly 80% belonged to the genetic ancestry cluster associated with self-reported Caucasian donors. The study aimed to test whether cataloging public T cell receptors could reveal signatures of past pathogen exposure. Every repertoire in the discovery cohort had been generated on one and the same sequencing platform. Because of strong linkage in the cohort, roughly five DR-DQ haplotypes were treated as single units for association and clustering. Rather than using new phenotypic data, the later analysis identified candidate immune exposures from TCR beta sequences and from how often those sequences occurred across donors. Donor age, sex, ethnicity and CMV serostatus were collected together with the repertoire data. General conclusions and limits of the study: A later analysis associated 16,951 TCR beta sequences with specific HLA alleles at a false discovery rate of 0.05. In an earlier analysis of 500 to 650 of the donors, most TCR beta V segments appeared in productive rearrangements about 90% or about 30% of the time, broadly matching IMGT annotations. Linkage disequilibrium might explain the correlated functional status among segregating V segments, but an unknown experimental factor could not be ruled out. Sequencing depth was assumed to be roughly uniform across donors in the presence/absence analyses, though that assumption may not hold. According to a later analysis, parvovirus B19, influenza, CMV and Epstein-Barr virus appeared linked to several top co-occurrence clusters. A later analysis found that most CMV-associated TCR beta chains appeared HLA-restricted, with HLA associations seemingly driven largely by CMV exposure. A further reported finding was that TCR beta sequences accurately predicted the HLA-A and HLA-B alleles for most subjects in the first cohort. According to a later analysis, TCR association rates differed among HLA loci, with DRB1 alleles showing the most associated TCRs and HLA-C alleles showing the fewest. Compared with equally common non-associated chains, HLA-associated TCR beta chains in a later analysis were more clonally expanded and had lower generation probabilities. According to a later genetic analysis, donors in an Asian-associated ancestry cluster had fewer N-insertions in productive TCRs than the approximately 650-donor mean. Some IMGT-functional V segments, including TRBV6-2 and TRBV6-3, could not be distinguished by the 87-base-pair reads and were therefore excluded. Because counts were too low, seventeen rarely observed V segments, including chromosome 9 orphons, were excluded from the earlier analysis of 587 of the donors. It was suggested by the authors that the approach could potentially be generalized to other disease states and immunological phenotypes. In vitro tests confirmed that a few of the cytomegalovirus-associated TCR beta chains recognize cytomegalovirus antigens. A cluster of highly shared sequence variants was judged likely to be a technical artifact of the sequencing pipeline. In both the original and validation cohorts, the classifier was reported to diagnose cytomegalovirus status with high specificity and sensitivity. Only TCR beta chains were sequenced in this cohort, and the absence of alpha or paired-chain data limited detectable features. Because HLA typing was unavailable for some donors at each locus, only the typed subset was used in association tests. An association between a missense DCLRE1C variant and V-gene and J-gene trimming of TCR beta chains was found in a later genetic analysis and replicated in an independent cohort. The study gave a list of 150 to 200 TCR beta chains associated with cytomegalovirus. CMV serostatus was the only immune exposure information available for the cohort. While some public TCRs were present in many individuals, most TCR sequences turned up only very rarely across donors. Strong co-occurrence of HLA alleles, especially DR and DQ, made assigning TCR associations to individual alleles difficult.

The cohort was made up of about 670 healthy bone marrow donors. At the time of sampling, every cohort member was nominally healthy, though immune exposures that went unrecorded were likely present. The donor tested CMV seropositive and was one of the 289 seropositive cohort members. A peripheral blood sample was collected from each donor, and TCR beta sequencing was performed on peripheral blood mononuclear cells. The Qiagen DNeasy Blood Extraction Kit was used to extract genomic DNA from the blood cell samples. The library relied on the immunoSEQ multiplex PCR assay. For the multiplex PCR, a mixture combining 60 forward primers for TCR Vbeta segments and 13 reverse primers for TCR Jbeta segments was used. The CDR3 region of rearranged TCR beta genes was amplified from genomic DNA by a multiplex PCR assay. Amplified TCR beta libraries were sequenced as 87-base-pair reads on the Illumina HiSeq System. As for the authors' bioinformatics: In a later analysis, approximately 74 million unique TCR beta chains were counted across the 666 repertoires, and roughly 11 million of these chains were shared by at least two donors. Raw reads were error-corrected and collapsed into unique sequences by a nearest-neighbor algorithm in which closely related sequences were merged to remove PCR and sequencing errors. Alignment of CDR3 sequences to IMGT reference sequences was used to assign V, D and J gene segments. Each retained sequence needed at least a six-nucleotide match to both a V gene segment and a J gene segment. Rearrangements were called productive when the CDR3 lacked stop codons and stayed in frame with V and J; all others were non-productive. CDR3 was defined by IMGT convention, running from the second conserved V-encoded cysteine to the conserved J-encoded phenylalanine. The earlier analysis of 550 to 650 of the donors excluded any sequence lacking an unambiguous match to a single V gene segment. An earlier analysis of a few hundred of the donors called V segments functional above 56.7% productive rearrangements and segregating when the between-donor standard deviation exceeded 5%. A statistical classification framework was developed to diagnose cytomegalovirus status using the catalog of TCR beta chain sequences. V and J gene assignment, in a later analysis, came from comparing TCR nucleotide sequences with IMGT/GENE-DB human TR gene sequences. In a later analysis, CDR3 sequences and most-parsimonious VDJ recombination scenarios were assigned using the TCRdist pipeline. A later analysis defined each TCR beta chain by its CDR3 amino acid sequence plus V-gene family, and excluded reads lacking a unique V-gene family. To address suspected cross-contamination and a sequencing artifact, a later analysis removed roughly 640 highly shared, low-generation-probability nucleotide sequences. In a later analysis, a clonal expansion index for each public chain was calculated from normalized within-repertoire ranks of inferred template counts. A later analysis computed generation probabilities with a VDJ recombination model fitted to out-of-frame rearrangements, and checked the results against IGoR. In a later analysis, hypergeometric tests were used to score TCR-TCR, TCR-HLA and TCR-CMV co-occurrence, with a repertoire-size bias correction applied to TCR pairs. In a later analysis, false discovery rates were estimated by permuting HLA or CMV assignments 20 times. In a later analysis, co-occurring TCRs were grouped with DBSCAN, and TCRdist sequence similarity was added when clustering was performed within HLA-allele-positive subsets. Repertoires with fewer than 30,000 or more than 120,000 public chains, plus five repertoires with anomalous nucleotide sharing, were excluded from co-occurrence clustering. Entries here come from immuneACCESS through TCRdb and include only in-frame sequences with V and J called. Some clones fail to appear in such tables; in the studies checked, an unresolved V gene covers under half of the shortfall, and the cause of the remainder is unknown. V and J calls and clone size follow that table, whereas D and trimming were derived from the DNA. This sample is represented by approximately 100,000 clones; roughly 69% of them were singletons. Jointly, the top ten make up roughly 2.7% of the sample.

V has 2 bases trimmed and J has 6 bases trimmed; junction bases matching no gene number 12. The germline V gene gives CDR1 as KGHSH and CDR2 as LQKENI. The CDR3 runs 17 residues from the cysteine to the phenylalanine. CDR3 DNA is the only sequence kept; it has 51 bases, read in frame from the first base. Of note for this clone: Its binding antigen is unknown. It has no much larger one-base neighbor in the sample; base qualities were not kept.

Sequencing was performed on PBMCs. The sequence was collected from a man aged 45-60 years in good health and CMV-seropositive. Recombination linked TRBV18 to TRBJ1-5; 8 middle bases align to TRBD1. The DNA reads TGTGCCAGCTCACCAGATCATCCGGACAGGGCGACTCAGCCCCAGCATTTT. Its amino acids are CASSPDHPDRATQPQHF. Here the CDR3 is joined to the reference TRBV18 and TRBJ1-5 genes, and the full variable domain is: NAGVMQNPRHLVRRRGQEARLRCSPMKGHSHVYWYRQLPEEGLKFMVYLQKENIIDESGMPKERFSAEFPKEGPSILRIQQVVRGDSAAYFCASSPDHPDRATQPQHFGDGTRLSIL.